Below, 11 T cell receptor beta chains from the same sample are listed, as sequenced in a study of OX40 agonist ivuxolimab in advanced cancers. Generated by immunoSEQ multiplex PCR, the TCRdb table keeps only in-frame clones and is missing some. The sample has under 85,000 clones; roughly 92% are singletons. Source: CD4+ or CD8+ T cells sorted from blood, taken in a trial of the OX40 agonist ivuxolimab. Receptors were obtained from an adult with an advanced solid tumor such as melanoma, head and neck, liver or kidney cancer.

The chain couples TRBV25-1 to TRBJ2-1; no clear D. Germline loops: CDR1 MGHDK, CDR2 SYGVNS. The CDR3 spans 12 residues. Trimming cost V 5 bases and J 8 bases, with 10 bases left between them. As DNA, the CDR3 is TGTGCCAGCAGTCCCGGTAGGGATGAGCAGTTCTTC. Its translation: CASSPGRDEQFF. Together with reference TRBV25-1 and TRBJ2-1, the CDR3 gives the full variable domain: EADIYQTPRYLVIGTGKKITLECSQTMGHDKMYWYQQDPGMELHLIHYSYGVNSTEKGDLSSESTVSRIRTEHFPLTLESARPSHTSQYLCASSPGRDEQFFGPGTRLTVL.

The rearrangement uses TRBV20-1 and TRBJ2-7, with D possibly called TRBD1 or TRBD2 (5 bases each). V was pared by 4 bases and J by 4 bases, with 8 bases between. The germline CDR1 and CDR2 sequences are DFQATT and SNEGSKA (reference sequence). The CDR3 is made up of 11 amino acids. CDR3 protein: CSAIREYEQYF. The CDR3, as DNA: TGCAGTGCTATCAGGGAGTACGAGCAGTACTTC.

The gene calls are TRBV7-9 and TRBJ1-5; possibly TRBD1 for D (6 bases). Looked up from germline, CDR1 is SEHNR and CDR2 is FQNEAQ (reference sequence). Trimming removed 4 bases from V and 0 bases from J, with 10 bases in between. The CDR3 runs to 15 residues. DNA for the CDR3: TGTGCCAGCAGCTCAGGGGAAATTAGCAATCAGCCCCAGCATTTT. This translates into CASSSGEISNQPQHF.

V usage is TRBV27 and J usage is TRBJ1-1; D remains unclear. Germline lookup yields CDR1 MNHEY and CDR2 SMNVEV (reference sequence). The CDR3 covers 14 residues. V was trimmed by 3 bases and J by 0 bases, leaving 8 bases between them. Here the CDR3 reads CASSLARMNTEAFF. Written as DNA, the CDR3 is TGTGCCAGCAGTTTGGCCAGGATGAACACTGAAGCTTTCTTT.

This chain connects TRBV27 to TRBJ1-5, with a weak D call TRBD1 (6 bases). Trimming cost V 5 bases and J 5 bases, with 13 bases left between them. Germline V gene data show CDR1 as MNHEY and CDR2 as SMNVEV (reference sequence). The CDR3 runs 14 residues. Here the CDR3 DNA reads TGTGCCAGCAGTCCTAGACAGGATCATCAGCCCCAGCATTTT. It specifies CASSPRQDHQPQHF.

This clone was observed a handful of times. This rearrangement joins TRBV27 to TRBJ2-5, with D maybe TRBD1 (6 bases). There are 16 residues in the CDR3. Germline V gives CDR1 MNHEY, CDR2 SMNVEV (reference sequence). Trimming took 5 bases from V and 0 from J, leaving 16 bases between them. CDR3 region: CASSIIYGQNQETQYF. CDR3 nucleotides: TGTGCCAGCAGTATAATATACGGACAGAACCAAGAGACCCAGTACTTC.

The chain joins TRBV2 to TRBJ2-3; TRBD2 matches at 8 bases. Germline lookup yields CDR1 SNHLY and CDR2 FYNNEI. The CDR3 is 15 amino acids. Trimming removed 3 bases from V and 3 bases from J; junction bases left unmatched: 5. CDR3 bases: TGTGCCAGCAGTGATGCGGGAGGATCAACAGATACGCAGTATTTT. Protein: CASSDAGGSTDTQYF.

This chain joins TRBV27 and TRBJ1-1; weak D call: TRBD1 (5 bases). Per the germline V gene, CDR1 is MNHEY and CDR2 is SMNVEV (reference sequence). V was shortened by 1 base and J by 4 bases, with 19 bases between the two germline ends. This CDR3 spans 17 amino acids. This CDR3 reads CASSLFPSGPRSTEAFF. CDR3 nucleotide sequence: TGTGCCAGCAGTTTATTCCCGTCGGGACCCCGGAGCACTGAAGCTTTCTTT.

V is TRBV25-1 and J is TRBJ1-1; 7 bases fit TRBD1. V lost 6 bases, J lost 1 base, and 5 bases stayed unmatched. The length of the CDR3 is 14 residues. Germline CDR1 reads MGHDK; CDR2 reads SYGVNS. CDR3 nucleotides: TGTGCCAGCAGCCCCCCAGGGGGGAACACTGAAGCTTTCTTT. Residues: CASSPPGGNTEAFF.

This sequence joins TRBV11-2 and TRBJ1-4; D unclear. Trimming pared 3 bases from V and 5 bases from J, leaving 4 bases between. The CDR3 runs to 12 residues. The germline V gene encodes CDR1 SGHAT and CDR2 FQNNGV. CDR3 bases: TGTGCCAGCAGCTTCAGAAATGAAAAACTGTTTTTT. It translates to CASSFRNEKLFF.

The V and J genes are TRBV28 and TRBJ1-1; D is uncertain. CDR3 size: 15 residues. CDR1 and CDR2 from the germline V gene are MDHEN and SYDVKM. The V end lost 2 bases, the J end lost 1 base, and 11 bases lay between the germline ends. The CDR3 reads CASSLRIRPNTEAFF. The CDR3 nucleotides are TGTGCCAGCAGTTTAAGGATCAGGCCGAACACTGAAGCTTTCTTT.